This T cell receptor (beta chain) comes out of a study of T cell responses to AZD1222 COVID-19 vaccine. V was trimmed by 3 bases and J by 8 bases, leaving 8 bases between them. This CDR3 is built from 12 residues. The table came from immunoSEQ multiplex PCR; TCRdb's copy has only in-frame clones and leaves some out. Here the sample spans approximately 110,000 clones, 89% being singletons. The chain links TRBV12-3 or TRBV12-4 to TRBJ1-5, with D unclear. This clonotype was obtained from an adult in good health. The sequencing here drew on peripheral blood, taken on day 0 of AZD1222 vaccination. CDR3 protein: CASSLPREPQHF. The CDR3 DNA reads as TGTGCCAGCAGTTTGCCGCGGGAGCCCCAGCATTTT.